These 8 T cell receptor beta chains were all obtained from the same sample, sequenced in a study of vaccination and CD4 T cells after COVID-19 (dated by TCRdb to between 2021 and 2022). Library preparation employed PCR. Reads for this sample came from an Illumina iSeq 100. TCRdb reprocessed the public reads (quality trimming at Q25 with fastp, clone calling with MiXCR) and kept in-frame beta chains. CDR3 protein sequences are deduplicated, and each keeps its most common genes and DNA. This sample holds 25,000 to 35,000 distinct CDR3 sequences; 50% were observed only once. The ten largest clones take up 5.8% of the sample. The time point label here, explained by the study, means: late sampling 161 to 241 days after vaccination in a few convalescent patients. The sample consisted of CD4+ T cells from blood, taken about 7 months after SARS-CoV-2 vaccination. All receptors come from a human donor who had recovered from COVID-19.

This clonotype was seen more than once but under ten times. The DNA of the CDR3 is TGTGCCAGCAGTGGGATTCCTGAGTTTGATAGCAATCAGCCCCAGCATTTT. This sequence encodes CASSGIPEFDSNQPQHF. The chain is built from TRBV6-1 and TRBJ1-5; D is uncertain. Between the trimmed V and J ends, which lost 4 bases and 0 bases, there was a span of 16 bases. The CDR3 contains 17 residues. Germline V CDR1 and CDR2: MNHNS, SASEGT.

This clonotype appeared a few times. V gene TRBV27 combines with J gene TRBJ1-5; no firm D call. The V and J ends lost 6 bases and 0 bases respectively, with 12 bases between them. The V gene's germline CDR1 is MNHEY and CDR2 SMNVEV (reference sequence). The CDR3 runs to 15 residues. The chain's CDR3 is CASSPDPYSNQPQHF. CDR3 in DNA: TGTGCCAGCAGCCCCGACCCGTATAGCAATCAGCCCCAGCATTTT.

The DNA of the CDR3 is TGTGCCAGCAGTCCCGCTCCGGCGACAGGAGGTGAAGCTTTCTTT. Translation: CASSPAPATGGEAFF. The rearrangement uses TRBV11-2 and TRBJ1-1, with D possibly matching TRBD1 (6 bases). The CDR3 consists of 15 residues. Deletions cut 6 bases from V and 7 bases from J, with 21 bases between. Germline CDR1 is SGHAT and CDR2 is FQNNGV.

This clonotype was picked up one time. The chain links TRBV12-3 or TRBV12-4 to TRBJ2-7; D is undetermined. The ends were cut back, 6 bases at V and 4 bases at J, with 19 bases in the middle. The CDR3 is 15 residues long. CDR3 sequence: CASRHRGDPSYEQYF. CDR3 nucleotides: TGTGCCAGCAGACATAGAGGAGATCCTTCGTACGAGCAGTACTTC.

The chain combines TRBV15 with TRBJ2-1; D is unresolved. CDR1 and CDR2 from the germline V gene are LNHNV and YYDKDF (reference sequence). Trimming pared 0 bases from V and 4 bases from J, leaving 4 bases between. This CDR3 contains 13 residues. Written as DNA, the CDR3 is TGTGCCACCAGCAGAGATCAATACAATGAGCAGTTCTTC. Its protein product is CATSRDQYNEQFF.

The rearrangement uses TRBV20-1 and TRBJ2-3; TRBD1 is a possible D gene (5 bases). Trimming left V 3 bases short and J 1 base short, with 14 bases between. CDR1 DFQATT and CDR2 SNEGSKA come from the germline V gene (reference sequence). The CDR3 is made up of 15 amino acids. The CDR3 sequence: CSASRQGMGTDTQYF. CDR3 bases: TGCAGTGCTAGTCGGCAGGGTATGGGCACAGATACGCAGTATTTT.

This clonotype was detected a few times. The V call is TRBV6-1, the J call TRBJ2-3; 10 bases line up with TRBD1. This CDR3 has 16 amino acids. The trim removed 1 base at V and 3 bases at J, leaving 4 bases unmatched. In germline, CDR1 is MNHNS, CDR2 SASEGT. The CDR3 bases are TGTGCCAGCAGTGAAGGGCCGGGACAGGGGACAGATACGCAGTATTTT. It yields the protein CASSEGPGQGTDTQYF.

This clonotype was recorded a few times. In DNA form, the CDR3 reads TGCAGTGCTAGAGATCTTCAGGACTATTACGAGCAGTACTTC. It yields the protein CSARDLQDYYEQYF. V and J are TRBV20-1 and TRBJ2-7; D may be TRBD2 (6 bases). CDR3 length equals 14 residues. Trimming cost V 0 bases and J 4 bases, with 13 bases left between them. CDR1 and CDR2 (germline): DFQATT, SNEGSKA (reference sequence).